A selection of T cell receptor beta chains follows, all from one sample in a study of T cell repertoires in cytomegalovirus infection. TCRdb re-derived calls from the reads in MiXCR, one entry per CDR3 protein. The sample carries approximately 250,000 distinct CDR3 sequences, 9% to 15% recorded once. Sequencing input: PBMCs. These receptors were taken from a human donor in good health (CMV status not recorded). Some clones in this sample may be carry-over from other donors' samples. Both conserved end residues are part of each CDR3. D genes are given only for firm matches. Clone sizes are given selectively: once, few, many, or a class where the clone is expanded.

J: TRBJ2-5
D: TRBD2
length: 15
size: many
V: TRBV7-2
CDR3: CASSLDPGGLETQYF
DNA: TGTGCCAGCAGCTTAGACCCGGGAGGGCTGGAGACCCAGTACTTC

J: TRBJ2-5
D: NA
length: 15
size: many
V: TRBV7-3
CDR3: CASSSQGGGMETQYF
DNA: TGTGCCAGCAGCTCACAGGGTGGGGGGATGGAGACCCAGTACTTC

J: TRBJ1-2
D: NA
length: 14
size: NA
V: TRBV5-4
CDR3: CASSLLTGDYGYTF
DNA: TGTGCCAGCAGCTTGTTGACGGGGGACTATGGCTACACCTTC

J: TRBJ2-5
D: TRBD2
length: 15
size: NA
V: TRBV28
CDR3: CASSLASGGLETQYF
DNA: TGTGCCAGCAGTTTAGCTAGCGGGGGGTTAGAGACCCAGTACTTC

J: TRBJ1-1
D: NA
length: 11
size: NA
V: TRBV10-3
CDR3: CAISAGIAAFF
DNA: TGTGCCATCAGTGCAGGGATAGCAGCTTTCTTT

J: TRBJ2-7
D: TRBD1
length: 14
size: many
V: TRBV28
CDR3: CASSPPTGFYEQYF
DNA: TGTGCCAGCAGTCCCCCGACAGGGTTCTACGAGCAGTACTTC

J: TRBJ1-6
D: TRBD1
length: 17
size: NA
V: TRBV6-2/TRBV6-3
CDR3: CASSSTRDRERNSPLHF
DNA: TGTGCCAGCAGTTCCACAAGAGACAGGGAGAGGAATTCACCCCTCCACTTT

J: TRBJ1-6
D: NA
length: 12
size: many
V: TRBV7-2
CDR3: CASSPSNSPLHF
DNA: TGTGCCAGCAGCCCTTCAAATTCACCCCTCCACTTT

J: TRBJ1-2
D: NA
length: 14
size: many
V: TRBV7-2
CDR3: CASSSAGAGLRYTF
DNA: TGTGCCAGCAGCTCGGCGGGGGCAGGGCTTCGCTACACCTTC

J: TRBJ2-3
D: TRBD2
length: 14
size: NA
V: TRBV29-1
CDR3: CSVETSGGANTQYF
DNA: TGCAGCGTCGAAACTAGCGGGGGGGCGAACACGCAGTATTTT

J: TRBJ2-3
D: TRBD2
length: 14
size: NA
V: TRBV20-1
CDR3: CSAYPEGRVDTQYF
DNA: TGCAGTGCTTACCCGGAAGGGAGGGTGGATACGCAGTATTTT

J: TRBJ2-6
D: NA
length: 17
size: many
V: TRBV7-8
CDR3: CASSPPIRSSGANVLTF
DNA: TGTGCCAGCAGCCCCCCTATCAGGAGCTCTGGGGCCAACGTCCTGACTTTC

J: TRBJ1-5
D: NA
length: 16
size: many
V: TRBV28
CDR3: CASSLRGGARNQPQHF
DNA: TGTGCCAGCAGTTTACGTGGGGGGGCTCGCAATCAGCCCCAGCATTTT

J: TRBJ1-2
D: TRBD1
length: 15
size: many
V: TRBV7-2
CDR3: CASSYTDRGNYGYTF
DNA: TGTGCCAGCAGCTATACGGACAGGGGGAACTATGGCTACACCTTC

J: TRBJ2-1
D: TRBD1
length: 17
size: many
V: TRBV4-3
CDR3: CASSREPGGQVGNEQFF
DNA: TGCGCCAGCAGCCGGGAGCCCGGAGGACAGGTCGGTAATGAGCAGTTCTTC

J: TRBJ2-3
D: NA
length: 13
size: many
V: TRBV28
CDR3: CASSLENTDTQYF
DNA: TGTGCCAGCAGCCTAGAAAACACAGATACGCAGTATTTT

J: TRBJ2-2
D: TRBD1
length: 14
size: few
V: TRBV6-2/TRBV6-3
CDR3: CASRGQVNTGELFF
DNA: TGTGCCAGCAGGGGACAGGTGAACACCGGGGAGCTGTTTTTT

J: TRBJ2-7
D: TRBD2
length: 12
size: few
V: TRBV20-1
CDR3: CSVSGASYEQYF
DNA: TGCAGTGTGAGCGGGGCCTCCTACGAGCAGTACTTC

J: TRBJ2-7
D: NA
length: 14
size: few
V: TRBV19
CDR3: CASSISGPVGEQYF
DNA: TGTGCCAGTAGTATATCGGGCCCGGTCGGCGAGCAGTACTTC

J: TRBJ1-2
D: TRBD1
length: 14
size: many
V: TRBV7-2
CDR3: CASSFRDRDYGYTF
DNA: TGTGCCAGCAGCTTCCGGGACAGGGACTATGGCTACACCTTC

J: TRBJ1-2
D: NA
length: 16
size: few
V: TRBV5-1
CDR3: CASSFLSTATRGGYTF
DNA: TGCGCCAGCAGCTTCCTGTCGACAGCTACCCGAGGAGGCTACACCTTC

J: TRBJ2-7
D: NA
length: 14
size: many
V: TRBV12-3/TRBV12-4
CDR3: CASSPQGDSYEQYF
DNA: TGTGCCAGCAGTCCCCAGGGTGACTCCTACGAGCAGTACTTC

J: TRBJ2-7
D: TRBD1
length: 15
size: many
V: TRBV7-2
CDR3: CASSLSGTGGNEQYF
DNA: TGTGCCAGCAGCTTATCTGGGACAGGGGGTAACGAGCAGTACTTC

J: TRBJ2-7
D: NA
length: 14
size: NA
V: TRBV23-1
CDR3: CASSQSGTSYEQYF
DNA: TGCGCCAGCAGTCAGAGCGGGACATCCTACGAGCAGTACTTC

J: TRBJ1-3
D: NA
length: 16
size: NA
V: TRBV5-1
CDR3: CASSPSTGSSGNTIYF
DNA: TGCGCCAGCAGCCCTTCGACGGGGAGCTCTGGAAACACCATATATTTT

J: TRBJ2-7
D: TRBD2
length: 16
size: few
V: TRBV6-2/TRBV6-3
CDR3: CASTLFPGGATREQYF
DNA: TGTGCCAGCACCTTATTCCCGGGAGGGGCTACTAGGGAGCAGTACTTC

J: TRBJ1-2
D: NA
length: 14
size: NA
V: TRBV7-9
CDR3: CASSLSSDWEGYTF
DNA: TGTGCCAGCAGCTTAAGCTCCGACTGGGAGGGCTACACCTTC

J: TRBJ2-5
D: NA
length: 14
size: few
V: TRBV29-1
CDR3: CSVVLAPGGETQYF
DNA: TGCAGCGTTGTTCTAGCGCCAGGGGGTGAGACCCAGTACTTC

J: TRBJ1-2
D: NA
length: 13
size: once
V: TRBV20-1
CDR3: CSAPGRPNYGYTF
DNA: TGCAGTGCGCCGGGAAGACCTAACTATGGCTACACCTTC

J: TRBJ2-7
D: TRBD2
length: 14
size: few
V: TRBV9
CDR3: CASSPRGGAYEQYF
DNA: TGTGCCAGCAGTCCAAGGGGAGGGGCCTACGAGCAGTACTTC

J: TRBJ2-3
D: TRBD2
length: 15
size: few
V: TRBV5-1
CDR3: CASNREGSSTDTQYF
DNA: TGCGCCAGCAACCGGGAGGGCAGCAGCACAGATACGCAGTATTTT

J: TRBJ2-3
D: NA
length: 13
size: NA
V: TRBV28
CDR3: CASRSPGADTQYF
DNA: TGTGCCAGCAGGTCCCCGGGGGCAGATACGCAGTATTTT

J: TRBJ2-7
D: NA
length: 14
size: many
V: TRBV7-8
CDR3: CASSSSRKTYEQYF
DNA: TGTGCCAGCAGTTCCTCCAGAAAGACCTACGAGCAGTACTTC

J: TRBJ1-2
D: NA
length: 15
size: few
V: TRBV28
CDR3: CASSSPRGRDYGYTF
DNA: TGTGCCAGCAGTTCTCCACGGGGGAGGGACTATGGCTACACCTTC

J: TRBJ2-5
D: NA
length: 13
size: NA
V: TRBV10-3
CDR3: CAISERGQETQYF
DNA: TGTGCCATCAGTGAGCGGGGCCAAGAGACCCAGTACTTC

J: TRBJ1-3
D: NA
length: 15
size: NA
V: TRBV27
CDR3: CASIGEGEFGNTIYF
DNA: TGTGCCAGCATTGGGGAGGGGGAATTTGGAAACACCATATATTTT

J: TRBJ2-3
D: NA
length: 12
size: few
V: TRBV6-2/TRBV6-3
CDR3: CASSSRGDTQYF
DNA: TGTGCCAGCAGTTCGAGAGGAGATACGCAGTATTTT

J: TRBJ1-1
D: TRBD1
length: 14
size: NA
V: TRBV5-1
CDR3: CASSLKTGLTEAFF
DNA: TGCGCCAGCAGCCTTAAGACAGGGTTGACTGAAGCTTTCTTT

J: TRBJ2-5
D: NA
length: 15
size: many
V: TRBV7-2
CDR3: CASSLSASFQETQYF
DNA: TGTGCCAGCAGCTTAAGTGCTAGCTTCCAAGAGACCCAGTACTTC

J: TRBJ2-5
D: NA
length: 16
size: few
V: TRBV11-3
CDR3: CASSSGSTGNTETQYF
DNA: TGTGCCAGCAGCTCCGGGTCCACGGGGAACACGGAGACCCAGTACTTC

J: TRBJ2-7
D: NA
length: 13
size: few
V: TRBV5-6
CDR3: CASSSRISYEQYF
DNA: TGTGCCAGCAGTTCCAGAATCTCCTACGAGCAGTACTTC

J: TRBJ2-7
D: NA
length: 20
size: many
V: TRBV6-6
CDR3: CASSYSSPQAGSESTYEQYF
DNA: TGTGCCAGCAGTTACTCGAGCCCCCAGGCAGGGTCAGAATCAACCTACGAGCAGTACTTC

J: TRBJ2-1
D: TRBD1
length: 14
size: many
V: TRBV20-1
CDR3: CSAGTGTGKNEQFF
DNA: TGCAGTGCGGGCACCGGGACAGGGAAAAATGAGCAGTTCTTC

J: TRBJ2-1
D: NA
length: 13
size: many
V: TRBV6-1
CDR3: CASSDWGRSEQFF
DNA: TGTGCCAGCAGTGATTGGGGGAGGAGTGAGCAGTTCTTC

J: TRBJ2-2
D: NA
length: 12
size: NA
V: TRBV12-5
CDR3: CASGLAVWELFF
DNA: TGTGCTAGTGGTTTAGCGGTGTGGGAGCTGTTTTTT

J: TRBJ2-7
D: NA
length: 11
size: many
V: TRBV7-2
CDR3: CASSLRSEQYF
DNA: TGTGCCAGCAGCTTAAGGAGCGAGCAGTACTTC

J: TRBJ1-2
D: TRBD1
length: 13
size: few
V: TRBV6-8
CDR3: CASSGDREFGYTF
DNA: TGTGCCAGCAGCGGGGACAGGGAATTTGGCTACACCTTC

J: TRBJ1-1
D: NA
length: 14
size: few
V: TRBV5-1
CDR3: CASADSGGYTEAFF
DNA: TGCGCCAGCGCCGACTCCGGGGGCTACACTGAAGCTTTCTTT

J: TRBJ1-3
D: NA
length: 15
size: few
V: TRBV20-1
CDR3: CSAVIRARSGNTIYF
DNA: TGCAGTGCTGTTATCCGGGCCCGCTCTGGAAACACCATATATTTT

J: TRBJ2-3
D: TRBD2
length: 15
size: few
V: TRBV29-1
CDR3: CSVEVAGGYQDTQYF
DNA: TGCAGCGTTGAAGTCGCGGGAGGGTATCAAGATACGCAGTATTTT

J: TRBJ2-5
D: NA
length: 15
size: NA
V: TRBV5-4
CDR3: CASSDWRATKETQYF
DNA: TGTGCCAGCAGCGACTGGCGGGCGACAAAAGAGACCCAGTACTTC

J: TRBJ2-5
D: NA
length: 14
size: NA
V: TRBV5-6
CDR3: CASRKRDPGETQYF
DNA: TGTGCCAGCAGAAAACGGGACCCAGGGGAGACCCAGTACTTC

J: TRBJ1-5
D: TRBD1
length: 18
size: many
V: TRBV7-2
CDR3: CASSFPRGDRDSNQPQHF
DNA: TGTGCCAGCAGCTTCCCGCGCGGGGACAGGGATAGCAATCAGCCCCAGCATTTT

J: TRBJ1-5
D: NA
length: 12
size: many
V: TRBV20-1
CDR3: CSAGDNNQPQHF
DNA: TGCAGTGCCGGAGACAATAATCAGCCCCAGCATTTT